What follows are 17 T cell receptor beta chains derived from one specimen sequenced in a study of graft-versus-host responses after intestinal transplantation. Profiled with immunoSEQ multiplex PCR; TCRdb holds only in-frame clones, not every one. The sample has about 100,000 clones, roughly 84% seen once. These TCRs are of unknown antigen specificity. The material sequenced was unstimulated CD4+ T cells sorted from spleen or lymph node cells, taken before transplant. The receptors stem from a human donor who was the organ donor for an intestinal transplant.

This chain joins TRBV7-9 and TRBJ2-2; the D is unclear. This CDR3 comprises 13 residues. Between the trimmed V and J ends, which lost 2 bases and 6 bases, there was a span of 7 bases. Germline CDR1 is SEHNR and CDR2 is FQNEAQ (reference sequence). The CDR3 here is CASSLPFSGELFF. DNA for the CDR3: TGTGCCAGCAGCTTACCTTTTTCCGGGGAGCTGTTTTTT. Filled out from reference TRBV7-9 and TRBJ2-2, the complete variable domain reads DTGVSQNPRHKITKRGQNVTFRCDPISEHNRLYWYRQTLGQGPEFLTYFQNEAQLEKSRLLSDRFSAERPKGSFSTLEIQRTEQGDSAMYLCASSLPFSGELFFGEGSRLTVL.

The V and J genes are TRBV4-1 and TRBJ2-7; 9 bases agree with TRBD1. From germline, CDR1 is MGHRA and CDR2 YSYEKL. With 3 bases clipped from V and 7 bases from J, the junction kept 10 bases outside the gene matches. This CDR3 has 15 amino acids. CDR3 nucleotide sequence: TGCGCCAGCAGCCATGGGGACAGGGACAGTAATGAGCAGTACTTC. Translation gives CASSHGDRDSNEQYF.

The CDR3 region has the DNA TGTGCCAGCAGTTTATCTGCGGACCGGGCGAACACTGAAGCTTTCTTT. Protein: CASSLSADRANTEAFF. The V and J genes are TRBV27 and TRBJ1-1; no clear D gene. Trimming removed 0 bases at V and 1 base at J, with 12 bases between. The V gene's germline CDR1 is MNHEY and CDR2 SMNVEV (reference sequence). This CDR3 has 16 residues.

This chain joins TRBV11-2 and TRBJ2-7; the D gene is possibly TRBD2 (6 bases). The CDR3 spans 14 residues. CDR1 and CDR2 (germline): SGHAT, FQNNGV. Trimming took 6 bases from V and 2 from J, leaving 14 bases between them. CDR3 amino acids: CASRKAGGTYEQYF. CDR3 coding DNA: TGTGCCAGCAGGAAGGCTGGGGGGACCTACGAGCAGTACTTC.

V and J are TRBV10-3 and TRBJ1-1; D remains unclear. Germline CDR1 is ENHRY and CDR2 is SYGVKD. Trimming removed 0 bases from V and 3 bases from J, with 14 bases in between. The CDR3 loop spans 16 amino acids. The CDR3 loop is CAISESKGQADTEAFF. DNA for the CDR3: TGTGCCATCAGTGAGTCGAAGGGTCAGGCAGACACTGAAGCTTTCTTT.

V gene TRBV5-4 combines with J gene TRBJ2-2; the match to TRBD1 covers 8 bases. Germline CDR1 is SGHNT and CDR2 is YYREEE (reference sequence). The CDR3 is 15 residues long. J gave up 5 bases and V 2 bases, and 5 bases lay outside the gene matches. The CDR3 sequence is CASSLQGGGTGELFF. The CDR3 DNA is TGTGCCAGCAGCTTACAGGGGGGTGGGACCGGGGAGCTGTTTTTT.

The table lists this clone with a few counts. V and J are TRBV4-2 and TRBJ2-7; 8 bases agree with TRBD2. The germline gives CDR1 LGHNA, CDR2 YNFKEQ. The trim removed 0 bases at V and 3 bases at J, leaving 13 bases unmatched. CDR3 size: 18 residues. The CDR3 reads CASSQDLMVGGANYEQYF. The CDR3 bases are TGTGCCAGCAGCCAAGATCTAATGGTCGGGGGGGCAAACTACGAGCAGTACTTC.

This chain links TRBV6-1 with TRBJ1-5; D perhaps matches TRBD1 (6 bases). Trimming took 2 bases from V and 7 from J, leaving 9 bases between them. The CDR3 extends over 13 amino acids. Germline assignment: CDR1 MNHNS and CDR2 SASEGT. The CDR3 region is CASSEWGAQPQHF. The DNA of the CDR3 is TGTGCCAGCAGTGAATGGGGGGCCCAGCCCCAGCATTTT.

The chain employs TRBV7-9 and TRBJ1-1; the D gene is possibly TRBD1 (5 bases). The length of the CDR3 is 15 residues. Between the trimmed V and J ends, which lost 2 bases and 4 bases, there was a span of 14 bases. CDR1 is SEHNR, CDR2 FQNEAQ, per germline (reference sequence). The CDR3 here is CASSLLGGEATEAFF. In DNA form, the CDR3 reads TGTGCCAGCAGCTTATTGGGGGGGGAGGCCACTGAAGCTTTCTTT.

V is TRBV30 and J is TRBJ1-2, with D uncertain. The germline V gene has CDR1 GTSNPN and CDR2 SVGIG (reference sequence). The CDR3 is 15 residues long. V lost 1 base and J 2 bases, leaving 14 bases between the germline ends. CDR3 DNA sequence: TGTGCCTGGAGTGGTCGACGGTTCAACAACTATGGCTACACCTTC. Its protein is CAWSGRRFNNYGYTF.

The V and J genes are TRBV29-1 and TRBJ1-6; 7 bases agree with TRBD1. Germline loops: CDR1 SQVTM, CDR2 ANQGSEA. The CDR3 runs to 13 residues. J gave up 10 bases and V 5 bases, and 8 bases lay outside the gene matches. The CDR3 DNA reads as TGCAGCGTTCTGACAGGGACGGGCTCACCCCTCCACTTT. It translates to CSVLTGTGSPLHF.

This clone appeared a few times. The V call is TRBV7-9, the J call TRBJ2-7; 10 bases line up with TRBD1. Germline V gives CDR1 SEHNR, CDR2 FQNEAQ (reference sequence). The J segment lost 2 bases and the V segment lost 5 bases, leaving 9 bases of the junction unmatched. The CDR3 sequence is 16 residues long. The CDR3 region is CASSDTVGQGTYEQYF. CDR3 sequence (DNA): TGTGCCAGCAGCGACACTGTGGGACAGGGGACCTACGAGCAGTACTTC.

The chain uses TRBV19 and TRBJ1-1; possible D gene TRBD1, 5 bases. This CDR3 is 14 amino acids long. The V end lost 3 bases, the J end lost 0 bases, and 8 bases lay between the germline ends. The germline CDR1 and CDR2 sequences are LNHDA and SQIVND (reference sequence). CDR3 sequence (DNA): TGTGCCAGTAGTATCGGGGGACTGAACACTGAAGCTTTCTTT. The encoded protein is CASSIGGLNTEAFF.

CDR3 DNA: TGTGCCAGCAGCTTTGACAGGGACGGGGGCTACACCTTC. This codes for CASSFDRDGGYTF. The chain joins TRBV7-9 to TRBJ1-2, with TRBD1 identical over 7 bases. CDR1 is SEHNR and CDR2 is FQNEAQ in the germline V gene (reference sequence). The CDR3 is 13 amino acids. The V gene end was trimmed by 3 bases and the J gene end by 8 bases; junction bases not matched to a gene: 6.

V usage is TRBV5-1 and J usage is TRBJ2-2; D remains ambiguous. V shed 6 bases and J shed 0 bases, with 6 bases lying between them. Germline V CDR1 and CDR2: SGHRS, YFSETQ. This CDR3 has 13 residues. In nucleotides, the CDR3 is TGCGCCAGCATGAGTACGAACACCGGGGAGCTGTTTTTT. Its protein product is CASMSTNTGELFF. Drawing the rest from reference TRBV5-1 and TRBJ2-2, the complete variable domain is KAGVTQTPRYLIKTRGQQVTLSCSPISGHRSVSWYQQTPGQGLQFLFEYFSETQRNKGNFPGRFSGRQFSNSRSEMNVSTLELGDSALYLCASMSTNTGELFFGEGSRLTVL.

The J gene is TRBJ1-2, the V gene TRBV5-4; TRBD1 might be the D (6 bases). The CDR3 has 15 residues. Germline V gene sequence: CDR1 SGHNT, CDR2 YYREEE (reference sequence). The V end lost 4 bases, the J end lost 0 bases, and 13 bases lay between the germline ends. The CDR3 nucleotides are TGTGCCAGCAGCCTACAGGGTCCCGCTAACTATGGCTACACCTTC. Amino acids: CASSLQGPANYGYTF.

The gene calls are TRBV30 and TRBJ2-3; 7 positions match TRBD1. The CDR3 contains 13 residues. Looked up from germline, CDR1 is GTSNPN and CDR2 is SVGIG (reference sequence). The V and J ends lost 2 bases and 4 bases, in that order; junction bases with no gene match: 3. In DNA form, the CDR3 reads TGTGCCTGGAGTAGACAGGGAGCAGATACGCAGTATTTT. Translation: CAWSRQGADTQYF.